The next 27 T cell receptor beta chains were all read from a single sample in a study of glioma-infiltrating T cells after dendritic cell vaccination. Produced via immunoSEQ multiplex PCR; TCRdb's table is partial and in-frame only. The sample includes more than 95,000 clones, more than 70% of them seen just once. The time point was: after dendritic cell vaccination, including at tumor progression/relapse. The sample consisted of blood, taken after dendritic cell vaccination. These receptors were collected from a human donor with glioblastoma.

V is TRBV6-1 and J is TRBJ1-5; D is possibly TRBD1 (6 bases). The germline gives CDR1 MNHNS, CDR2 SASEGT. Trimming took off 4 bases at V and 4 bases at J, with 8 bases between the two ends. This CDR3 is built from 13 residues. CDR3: CASSVQGNQPQHF. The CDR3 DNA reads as TGTGCCAGCAGTGTACAGGGTAATCAGCCCCAGCATTTT.

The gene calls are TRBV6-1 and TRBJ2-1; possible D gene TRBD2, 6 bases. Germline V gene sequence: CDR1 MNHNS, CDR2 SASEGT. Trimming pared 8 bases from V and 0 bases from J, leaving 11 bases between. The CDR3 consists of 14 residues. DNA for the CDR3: TGTGCCAGCGGGGGACTCAACTCCTACAATGAGCAGTTCTTC. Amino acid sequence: CASGGLNSYNEQFF.

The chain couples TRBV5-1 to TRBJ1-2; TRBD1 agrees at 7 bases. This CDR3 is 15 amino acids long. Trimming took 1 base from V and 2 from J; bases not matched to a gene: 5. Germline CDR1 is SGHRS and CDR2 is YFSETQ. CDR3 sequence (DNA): TGCGCCAGCAGCTTGCAAACAGGGGAGAACTATGGCTACACCTTC. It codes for CASSLQTGENYGYTF.

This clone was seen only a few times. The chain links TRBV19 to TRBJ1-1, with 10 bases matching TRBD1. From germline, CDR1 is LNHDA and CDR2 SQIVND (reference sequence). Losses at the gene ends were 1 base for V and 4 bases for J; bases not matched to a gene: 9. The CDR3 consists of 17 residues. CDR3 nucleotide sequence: TGTGCCAGTAGTATAGCTGGGACAGGGGCCAGATTCACTGAAGCTTTCTTT. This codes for CASSIAGTGARFTEAFF.

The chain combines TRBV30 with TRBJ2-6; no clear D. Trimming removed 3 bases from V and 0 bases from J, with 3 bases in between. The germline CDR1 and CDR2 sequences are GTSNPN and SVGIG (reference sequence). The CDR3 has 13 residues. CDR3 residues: CAWRRSGANVLTF. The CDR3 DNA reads TGTGCCTGGAGGCGCTCTGGGGCCAACGTCCTGACTTTC.

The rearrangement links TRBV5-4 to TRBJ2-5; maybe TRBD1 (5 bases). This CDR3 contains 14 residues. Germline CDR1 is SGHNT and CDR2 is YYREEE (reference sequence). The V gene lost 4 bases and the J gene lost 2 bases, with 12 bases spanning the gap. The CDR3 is CASSQQDQQETQYF. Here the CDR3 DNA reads TGTGCCAGCAGCCAACAGGACCAACAAGAGACCCAGTACTTC.

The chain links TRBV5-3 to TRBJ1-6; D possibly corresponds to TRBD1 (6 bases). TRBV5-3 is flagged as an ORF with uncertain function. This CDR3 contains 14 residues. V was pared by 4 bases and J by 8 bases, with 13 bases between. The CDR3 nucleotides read TGTGCCAGAAGCCAGGACAGACGGGATTCACCCCTCCACTTT. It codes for CARSQDRRDSPLHF.

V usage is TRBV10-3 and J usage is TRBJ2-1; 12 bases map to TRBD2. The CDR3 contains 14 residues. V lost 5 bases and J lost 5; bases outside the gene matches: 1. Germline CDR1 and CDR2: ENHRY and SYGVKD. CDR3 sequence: CAISTSGGNNEQFF. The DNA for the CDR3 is TGTGCCATCAGTACTAGCGGGGGGAACAATGAGCAGTTCTTC.

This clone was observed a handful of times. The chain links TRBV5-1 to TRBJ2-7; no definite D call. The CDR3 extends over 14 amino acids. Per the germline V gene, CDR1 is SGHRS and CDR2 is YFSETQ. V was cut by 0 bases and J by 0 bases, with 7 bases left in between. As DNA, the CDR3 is TGCGCCAGCAGCTTGGGACCTAGCTCCTACGAGCAGTACTTC. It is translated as CASSLGPSSYEQYF.

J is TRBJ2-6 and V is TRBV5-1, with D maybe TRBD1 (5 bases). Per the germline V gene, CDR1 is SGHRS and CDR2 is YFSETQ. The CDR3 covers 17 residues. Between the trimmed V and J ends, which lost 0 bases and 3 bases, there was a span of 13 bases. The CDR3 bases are TGCGCCAGCAGCTTGGAGGCAGGGTGGGATGGGGCCAACGTCCTGACTTTC. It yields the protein CASSLEAGWDGANVLTF.

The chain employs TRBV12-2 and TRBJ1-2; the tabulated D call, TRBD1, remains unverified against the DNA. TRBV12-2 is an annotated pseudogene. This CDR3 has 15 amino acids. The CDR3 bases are TGTGCAAGTCGCTCGGGACAGGGAGTTAACTATGGCTACACCTTC. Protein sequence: CASRSGQGVNYGYTF.

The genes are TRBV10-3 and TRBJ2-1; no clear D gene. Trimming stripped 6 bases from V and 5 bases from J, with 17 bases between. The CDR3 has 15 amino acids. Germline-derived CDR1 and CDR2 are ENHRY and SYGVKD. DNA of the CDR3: TGTGCCATCAGCCTGACTCAACCGCGCAACAATGAGCAGTTCTTC. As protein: CAISLTQPRNNEQFF.

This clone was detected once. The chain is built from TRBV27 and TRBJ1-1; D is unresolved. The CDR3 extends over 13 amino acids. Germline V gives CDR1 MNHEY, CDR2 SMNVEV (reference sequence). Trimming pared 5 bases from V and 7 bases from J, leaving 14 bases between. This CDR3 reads CASSARLGLEAFF. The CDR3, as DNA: TGTGCCAGCAGTGCCCGTCTGGGCCTTGAAGCTTTCTTT.

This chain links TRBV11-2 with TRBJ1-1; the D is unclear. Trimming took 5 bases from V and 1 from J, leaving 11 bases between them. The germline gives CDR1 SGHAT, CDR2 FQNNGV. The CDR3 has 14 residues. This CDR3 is CASSPQVSNTEAFF. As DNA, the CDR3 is TGTGCCAGCAGCCCCCAGGTGTCGAACACTGAAGCTTTCTTT.

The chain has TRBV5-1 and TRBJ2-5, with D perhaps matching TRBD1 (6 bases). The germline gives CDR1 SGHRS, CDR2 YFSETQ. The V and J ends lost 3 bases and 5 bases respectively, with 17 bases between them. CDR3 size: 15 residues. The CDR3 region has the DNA TGCGCCAGCAGCTCCTGGACAGTTCCAGGGGAGACCCAGTACTTC. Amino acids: CASSSWTVPGETQYF.

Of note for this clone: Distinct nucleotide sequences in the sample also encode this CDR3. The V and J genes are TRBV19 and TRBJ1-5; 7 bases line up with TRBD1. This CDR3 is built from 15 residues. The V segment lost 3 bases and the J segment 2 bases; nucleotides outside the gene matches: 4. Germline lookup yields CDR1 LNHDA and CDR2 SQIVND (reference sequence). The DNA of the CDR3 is TGTGCCAGTAGTATCCGGACAGGAGGCAATCAGCCCCAGCATTTT. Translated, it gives CASSIRTGGNQPQHF.

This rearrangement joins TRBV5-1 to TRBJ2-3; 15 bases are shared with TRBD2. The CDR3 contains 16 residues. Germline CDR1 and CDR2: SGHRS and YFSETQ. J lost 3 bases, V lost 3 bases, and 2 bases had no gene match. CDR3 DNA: TGCGCCAGCAGCTGGGGGACTAGCGGGGGGACAGATACGCAGTATTTT. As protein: CASSWGTSGGTDTQYF.

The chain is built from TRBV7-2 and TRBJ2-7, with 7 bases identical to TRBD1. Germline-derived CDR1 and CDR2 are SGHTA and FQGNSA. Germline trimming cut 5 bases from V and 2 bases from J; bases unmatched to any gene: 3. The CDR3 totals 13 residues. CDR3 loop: CASSVDRAYEQYF. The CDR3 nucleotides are TGTGCCAGCAGCGTAGACAGGGCCTACGAGCAGTACTTC.

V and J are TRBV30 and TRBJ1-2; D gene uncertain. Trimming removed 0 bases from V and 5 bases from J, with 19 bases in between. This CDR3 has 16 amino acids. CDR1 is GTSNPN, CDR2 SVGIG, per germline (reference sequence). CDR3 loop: CAWSVMVAPARYGYTF. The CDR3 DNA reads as TGTGCCTGGAGTGTAATGGTGGCACCCGCGAGGTATGGCTACACCTTC.

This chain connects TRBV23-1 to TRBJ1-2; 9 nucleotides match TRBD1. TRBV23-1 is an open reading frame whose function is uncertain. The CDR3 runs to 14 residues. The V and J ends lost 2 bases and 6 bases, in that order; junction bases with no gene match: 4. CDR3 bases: TGCGCCAGCAGTCAACCGGGACAGGGAAATGGCTACACCTTC. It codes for CASSQPGQGNGYTF.

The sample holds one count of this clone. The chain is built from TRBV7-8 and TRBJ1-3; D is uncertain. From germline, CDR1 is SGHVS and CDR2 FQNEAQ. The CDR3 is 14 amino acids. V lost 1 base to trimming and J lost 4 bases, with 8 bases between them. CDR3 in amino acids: CASSLVAAGNTIYF. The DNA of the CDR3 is TGTGCCAGCAGCTTAGTGGCAGCGGGAAACACCATATATTTT. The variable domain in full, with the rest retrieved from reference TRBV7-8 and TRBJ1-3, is GAGVSQSPRYKVAKRGQDVALRCDPISGHVSLFWYQQALGQGPEFLTYFQNEAQLDKSGLPSDRFFAERPEGSVSTLKIQRTQQEDSAVYLCASSLVAAGNTIYFGEGSWLTVV.

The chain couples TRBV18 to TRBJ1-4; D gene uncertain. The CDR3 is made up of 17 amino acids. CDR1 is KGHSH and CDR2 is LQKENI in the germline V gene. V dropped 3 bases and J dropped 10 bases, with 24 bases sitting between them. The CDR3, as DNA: TGTGCCAGCTCACCTGAGGTGGGCCATCGACCGGAGGGAAAACTGTTTTTT. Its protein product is CASSPEVGHRPEGKLFF.

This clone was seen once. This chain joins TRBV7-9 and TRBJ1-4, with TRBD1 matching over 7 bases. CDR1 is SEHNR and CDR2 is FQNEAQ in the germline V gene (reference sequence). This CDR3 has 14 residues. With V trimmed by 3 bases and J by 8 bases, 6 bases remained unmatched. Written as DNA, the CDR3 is TGTGCCAGCAGCTTCGTTGTAGGGGGCGAAAAACTGTTTTTT. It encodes CASSFVVGGEKLFF. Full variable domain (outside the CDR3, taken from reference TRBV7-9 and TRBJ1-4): DTGVSQNPRHKITKRGQNVTFRCDPISEHNRLYWYRQTLGQGPEFLTYFQNEAQLEKSRLLSDRFSAERPKGSFSTLEIQRTEQGDSAMYLCASSFVVGGEKLFFGSGTQLSVL.

As DNA, the CDR3 is TGTGCCAGCAGAACAGACAAGAACTCCTACGAGCAGTACTTC. This sequence encodes CASRTDKNSYEQYF. The rearrangement joins TRBV6-1 to TRBJ2-7; D ambiguous. The CDR3 spans 14 residues. CDR1 MNHNS and CDR2 SASEGT come from the germline V gene. The V and J ends lost 6 bases and 0 bases respectively, with 12 bases between them.

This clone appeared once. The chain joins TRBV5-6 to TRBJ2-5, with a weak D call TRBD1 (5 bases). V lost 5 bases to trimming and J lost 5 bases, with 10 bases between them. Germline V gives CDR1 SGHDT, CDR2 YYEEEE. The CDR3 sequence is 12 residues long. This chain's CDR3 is CASSSGLETQYF. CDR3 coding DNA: TGTGCCAGCAGTTCAGGGTTGGAGACCCAGTACTTC.

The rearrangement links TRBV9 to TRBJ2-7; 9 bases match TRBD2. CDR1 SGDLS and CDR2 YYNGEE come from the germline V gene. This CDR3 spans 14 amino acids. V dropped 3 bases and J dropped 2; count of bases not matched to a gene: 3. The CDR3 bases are TGTGCCAGCAGCGGAGCGGGAGGTACCTACGAGCAGTACTTC. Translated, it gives CASSGAGGTYEQYF.

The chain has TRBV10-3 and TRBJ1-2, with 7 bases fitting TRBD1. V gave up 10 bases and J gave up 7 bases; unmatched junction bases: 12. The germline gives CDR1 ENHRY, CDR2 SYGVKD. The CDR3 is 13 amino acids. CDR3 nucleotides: TGTGCCACCAACAGGCAAGGGGGCGGTGGCTACACCTTC. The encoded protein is CATNRQGGGGYTF.